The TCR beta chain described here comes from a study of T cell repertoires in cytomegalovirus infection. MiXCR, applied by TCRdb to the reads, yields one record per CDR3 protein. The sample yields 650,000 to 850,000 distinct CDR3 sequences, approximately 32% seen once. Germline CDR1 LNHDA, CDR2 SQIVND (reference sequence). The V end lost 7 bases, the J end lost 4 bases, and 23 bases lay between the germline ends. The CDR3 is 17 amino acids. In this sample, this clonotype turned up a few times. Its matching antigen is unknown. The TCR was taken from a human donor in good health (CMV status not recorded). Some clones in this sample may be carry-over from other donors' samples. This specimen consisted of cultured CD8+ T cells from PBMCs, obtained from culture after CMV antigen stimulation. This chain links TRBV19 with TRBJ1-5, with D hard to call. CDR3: CASTPTLTLGRNQPQHF. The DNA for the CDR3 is TGTGCCAGTACCCCCACCCTTACTTTAGGTAGGAATCAGCCCCAGCATTTT.